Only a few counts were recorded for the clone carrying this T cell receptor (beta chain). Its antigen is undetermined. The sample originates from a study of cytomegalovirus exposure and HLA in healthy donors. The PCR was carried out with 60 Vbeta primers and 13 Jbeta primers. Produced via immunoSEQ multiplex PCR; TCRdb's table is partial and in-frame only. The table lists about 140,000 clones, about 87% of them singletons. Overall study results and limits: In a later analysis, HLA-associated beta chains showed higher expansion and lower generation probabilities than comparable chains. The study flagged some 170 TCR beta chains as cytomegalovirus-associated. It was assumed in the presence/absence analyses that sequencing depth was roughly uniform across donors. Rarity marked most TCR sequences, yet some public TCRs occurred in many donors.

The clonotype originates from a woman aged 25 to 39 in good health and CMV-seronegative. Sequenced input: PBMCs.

This CDR3 reads CASSQGDRGLNEKLFF. The CDR3 DNA sequence: TGCGCCAGCAGCCAAGGTGACAGGGGGCTTAATGAAAAACTGTTTTTT. The chain joins TRBV4-3 to TRBJ1-4; 10 bases agree with TRBD1. Trimming at V came to 1 base and at J to 4 bases, leaving 3 bases not matched to a gene. This CDR3 comprises 16 residues. The V gene's germline CDR1 is LGHNA and CDR2 YSLEER.